The next 14 T cell receptor beta chains were all read from a single sample in a study of radiotherapy plus CTLA-4 blockade in lung cancer. TCRdb's copy holds only in-frame clones and misses some; the assay was immunoSEQ multiplex PCR. The sample lists 95,000 to 150,000 clones, 70% to 90% occurring once. This material consisted of peripheral blood, taken from a patient treated with radiotherapy plus ipilimumab. The receptors shown here come from a human donor with non-small cell lung cancer that progressed on radiotherapy plus ipilimumab.

This chain links TRBV9 with TRBJ2-7; the D gene is possibly TRBD1 (5 bases). Trimming stripped 4 bases from V and 0 bases from J, with 14 bases between. The CDR3 extends over 15 amino acids. Per germline, CDR1 SGDLS and CDR2 YYNGEE. CDR3 sequence reads: CASSQGVTSSYEQYF. In nucleotides, the CDR3 is TGTGCCAGCAGCCAAGGGGTGACGAGCTCCTACGAGCAGTACTTC.

V usage is TRBV6-5 and J usage is TRBJ2-3; D tentatively reads TRBD1 or TRBD2 (5 bases each). Trimming removed 6 bases from V and 5 bases from J, with 15 bases in between. CDR1 and CDR2 (germline): MNHEY, SVGAGI. The CDR3 has 14 residues. CDR3 residues: CASRSGQRGDTQYF. The CDR3 bases are TGTGCCAGCAGGAGCGGCCAGAGGGGAGATACGCAGTATTTT.

The chain has TRBV5-1 and TRBJ2-1, with a possible D match to TRBD2 (6 bases). V lost 4 bases, J lost 0 bases, and 14 bases lay in between. The length of the CDR3 is 16 residues. Germline V gene data show CDR1 as SGHRS and CDR2 as YFSETQ. The CDR3 reads CASSPASESSYNEQFF. Written as DNA, the CDR3 is TGCGCCAGCAGCCCGGCTAGCGAGAGCTCCTACAATGAGCAGTTCTTC.

The rearrangement links TRBV10-3 to TRBJ1-1; TRBD1 matches 9 bases. After removal of 10 bases from V and 10 bases from J, the junction contained 10 bases not matched to a gene. Germline V gene lookup returns CDR1 ENHRY and CDR2 SYGVKD. The CDR3 is 12 residues long. CDR3 DNA sequence: TGTGCCACCTCCCGGGACAGGGTAGGAGCTTTCTTT. Residues: CATSRDRVGAFF.

The chain couples TRBV11-2 to TRBJ2-1; TRBD1 aligns across 9 bases. CDR1 is SGHAT and CDR2 is FQNNGV in the germline V gene. CDR3 length equals 12 residues. Trimming at V came to 6 bases and at J to 8 bases, leaving 2 bases not matched to a gene. CDR3 loop: CASSTGGYEQFF. As DNA, the CDR3 is TGTGCCAGCAGTACAGGGGGCTATGAGCAGTTCTTC.

This clone was counted a single time. This sequence joins TRBV6-6 and TRBJ2-7, with 10 bases lining up with TRBD1. This CDR3 is 14 amino acids long. V lost 5 bases, J lost 4 bases, and 5 bases stayed unmatched. Germline loops: CDR1 MNHNY, CDR2 SVGAGI (reference sequence). This chain's CDR3 is CASSTTGGKYEQYF. The CDR3, as DNA: TGTGCCAGCAGTACGACAGGGGGCAAATACGAGCAGTACTTC.

The chain carries TRBV30 and TRBJ2-1; TRBD2 agrees at 8 bases. Germline lookup yields CDR1 GTSNPN and CDR2 SVGIG (reference sequence). The CDR3 is 18 residues long. Trimming at V came to 5 bases and at J to 3 bases, leaving 18 bases not matched to a gene. The CDR3 DNA reads TGTGCCTGGTCTGGGCTAGCGGGCCTCCCTCCCTGCTACAATGAGCAGTTCTTC. Translating it yields CAWSGLAGLPPCYNEQFF. Based on the CDR3 plus reference TRBV30 and TRBJ2-1, the full variable domain is SQTIHQWPATLVQPVGSPLSLECTVEGTSNPNLYWYRQAAGRGLQLLFYSVGIGQISSEVPQNLSASRPQDRQFILSSKKLLLSDSGFYLCAWSGLAGLPPCYNEQFFGPGTRLTVL.

The V gene is TRBV6-1, the J gene TRBJ1-1, with a weak D call TRBD1 (6 bases). Deletions cut 4 bases from V and 5 bases from J, with 11 bases between. Germline CDR1 and CDR2: MNHNS and SASEGT. This CDR3 contains 13 residues. Written as DNA, the CDR3 is TGTGCCAGCAGTGGGACAGATTGGACTGAAGCTTTCTTT. Translation gives CASSGTDWTEAFF.

The chain recombines TRBV2 with TRBJ2-7, with unresolved D. With 6 bases removed from V and 8 bases from J, the gap between germline ends came to 17 bases. CDR3 length: 13 residues. Germline V gene sequence: CDR1 SNHLY, CDR2 FYNNEI. The CDR3 region is CASRQALPSQQYF. The DNA for the CDR3 is TGTGCCAGCAGGCAGGCCCTTCCCTCCCAGCAGTACTTC.

The sample holds one count of this clone. V usage is TRBV10-3 and J usage is TRBJ2-7; TRBD2 agrees at 11 bases. Germline-derived CDR1 and CDR2 are ENHRY and SYGVKD. This CDR3 has 16 amino acids. The V segment lost 5 bases and the J segment 2 bases; nucleotides outside the gene matches: 8. CDR3 sequence reads: CAISRLAGKGPYEQYF. The CDR3 DNA is TGTGCCATCAGTAGACTAGCGGGAAAGGGTCCCTACGAGCAGTACTTC.

The chain couples TRBV18 to TRBJ1-2; the D is unclear. This CDR3 comprises 13 residues. Between the trimmed V and J ends, which lost 2 bases and 2 bases, there was a span of 6 bases. The V gene's germline CDR1 is KGHSH and CDR2 LQKENI. This CDR3 is CASSPDGNYGYTF. The CDR3 nucleotides are TGTGCCAGCTCACCAGACGGAAACTATGGCTACACCTTC.

This CDR3 is CASSFLGGLAKNIQYF. The CDR3 DNA sequence: TGTGCCAGCAGTTTTCTAGGGGGTTTAGCCAAAAACATTCAGTACTTC. The chain is built from TRBV28 and TRBJ2-4; tentative D call: TRBD1 (6 bases). Germline V CDR1 and CDR2: MDHEN, SYDVKM. V was pared by 3 bases and J by 0 bases, with 12 bases between. This CDR3 has 16 amino acids.

This chain uses TRBV7-8 with TRBJ1-1; D is unclear. CDR3 length equals 13 residues. From germline, CDR1 is SGHVS and CDR2 FQNEAQ. Trimming shortened V by 5 bases and J by 3 bases, and 10 bases separated the two germline ends. The CDR3 nucleotides are TGTGCCAGCAGCCCTTTGGGTGACACTGAAGCTTTCTTT. Translated: CASSPLGDTEAFF.

The chain has TRBV2 and TRBJ2-7, with 9 bases identical to TRBD1. The DNA matches TRBJ2-5 better at its end, which makes the J call doubtful. CDR1 and CDR2 (germline): SNHLY, FYNNEI. The CDR3 length is 16 residues. CDR3 DNA: TGTGCCAGCAGGGCCCAAACAGGGGGCGACCCGGGGACCCAGTACTTC. Translating it yields CASRAQTGGDPGTQYF.